This TCR beta chain is from a study of somatic mutations in cytotoxic T cells in rheumatoid arthritis. The CDR3 spans 14 residues. Trimming stripped 8 bases from V and 0 bases from J, with 11 bases between. Germline assignment: CDR1 MNHEY and CDR2 SMNVEV (reference sequence). Data came from immunoSEQ multiplex PCR; TCRdb stores just in-frame clones and leaves some out. This sample yields around 29,000 clones, of which 82% are seen a single time; 7.5% to 10% belongs to the top ten. This chain joins TRBV27 and TRBJ2-1; a possible D gene is TRBD2 (7 bases). The origin of this receptor is an adult with rheumatoid arthritis. The sequenced sample consisted of CD8+ T cells sorted from blood. The CDR3 DNA follows: TGTGCCAGCGGGAGGGGGAGCTCCTACAATGAGCAGTTCTTC. Translated: CASGRGSSYNEQFF.